These 22 T cell receptor beta chains came from one sample sequenced in a study of blood T cell repertoires in COVID-19. Clones were sequenced by immunoSEQ multiplex PCR, and TCRdb holds only the in-frame ones, with some missing. The sample shows about 300,000 clones, 85% of them seen only once. Sample: PBMCs or T cells enriched from blood (not recorded which). These receptor sequences come from a woman between 50 and 59 years old who had recovered from COVID-19.

The chain links TRBV24-1 to TRBJ1-1, with unresolved D. V lost 9 bases, J lost 7 bases, and 11 bases lay in between. CDR3 length: 11 amino acids. Germline V lookup: CDR1 KGHDR, CDR2 SFDVKD. CDR3 DNA sequence: TGTGCCACCGCCACCATTAGTGAAGCTTTCTTT. Its protein is CATATISEAFF.

This chain uses TRBV7-2 with TRBJ2-2; D possibly corresponds to TRBD1 (5 bases). CDR1 is SGHTA and CDR2 is FQGNSA in the germline V gene. The CDR3 totals 15 residues. The V and J ends lost 1 base and 4 bases respectively, with 10 bases between them. The chain's CDR3 is CASSLGQGGTGELFF. The DNA of the CDR3 is TGTGCCAGCAGCTTAGGTCAGGGCGGCACCGGGGAGCTGTTTTTT. Combining the CDR3 with reference TRBV7-2 and TRBJ2-2 gives the whole variable domain GAGVSQSPSNKVTEKGKDVELRCDPISGHTALYWYRQSLGQGLEFLIYFQGNSAPDKSGLPSDRFSAERTGGSVSTLTIQRTQQEDSAVYLCASSLGQGGTGELFFGEGSRLTVL.

The CDR3 loop reads CSVVPRAGYYEQYF. The CDR3 region has the DNA TGCAGCGTCGTCCCCAGGGCAGGGTACTACGAGCAGTACTTC. The rearrangement uses TRBV29-1 and TRBJ2-7, with a tentative D call TRBD1 (5 bases). The CDR3 totals 14 residues. V shed 6 bases and J shed 3 bases, with 18 bases lying between them. The germline gives CDR1 SQVTM, CDR2 ANQGSEA.

The sample holds a few counts of this clone. The J gene is TRBJ1-3, the V gene TRBV7-2; 8 bases line up with TRBD1. The germline V gene has CDR1 SGHTA and CDR2 FQGNSA. The CDR3 covers 16 residues. The V gene end was trimmed by 5 bases and the J gene end by 2 bases; junction bases not matched to a gene: 8. The CDR3 DNA follows: TGTGCCAGCAGCCCACGAGGACAGGGCACTGGAAACACCATATATTTT. Translating gives CASSPRGQGTGNTIYF.

This chain joins TRBV30 and TRBJ1-1; D not resolved. Germline V CDR1 and CDR2: GTSNPN, SVGIG (reference sequence). The CDR3 has 13 amino acids. V lost 2 bases to trimming and J lost 10 bases, with 17 bases between them. The CDR3 protein is CAWSNPRRLGAFF. The CDR3 DNA reads TGTGCCTGGAGTAACCCGAGGAGGCTTGGAGCTTTCTTT.

This chain uses TRBV9 with TRBJ1-2; TRBD1 agrees at 7 bases. Germline assignment: CDR1 SGDLS and CDR2 YYNGEE. V was clipped by 0 bases and J by 6 bases; unmatched bases: 2. The CDR3 length is 13 residues. The CDR3: CASSVGQGHGYTF. The CDR3 DNA is TGTGCCAGCAGCGTAGGACAGGGTCATGGCTACACCTTC.

This clone was recorded once. The rearrangement uses TRBV6-2 or TRBV6-3 and TRBJ1-1; 7 bases agree with TRBD1. This CDR3 region has 16 residues. Germline V gene data show CDR1 as MNHEY and CDR2 as SVGEGT. Trimming removed 4 bases from V and 0 bases from J; junction bases left unmatched: 8. CDR3: CASSFSGQAMNTEAFF. CDR3 sequence (DNA): TGTGCCAGCAGTTTCTCCGGACAGGCCATGAACACTGAAGCTTTCTTT.

The gene calls are TRBV7-2 and TRBJ2-3; D perhaps matches TRBD2 (6 bases). This CDR3 is 15 amino acids long. Trimming left V 5 bases short and J 0 bases short, with 12 bases between. CDR1 SGHTA and CDR2 FQGNSA come from the germline V gene. CDR3 nucleotides: TGTGCCAGCAGCCCGGACTACCTAAGCACAGATACGCAGTATTTT. This codes for CASSPDYLSTDTQYF.

In this sample, this clone turned up a few times. V and J are TRBV19 and TRBJ1-5; no clear D gene. V was shortened by 3 bases and J by 7 bases, with 10 bases between the two germline ends. The CDR3 extends over 13 amino acids. Germline CDR1 and CDR2: LNHDA and SQIVND (reference sequence). The CDR3 nucleotides read TGTGCCAGTAGTATTCGGGGAGAACAGCCCCAGCATTTT. It is translated as CASSIRGEQPQHF.

This clone was observed a single time. The J gene is TRBJ2-1, the V gene TRBV25-1; 8 bases are a match to TRBD2. V lost 3 bases, J lost 0 bases, and 4 bases stayed unmatched. The CDR3 is 16 amino acids. CDR1 is MGHDK and CDR2 is SYGVNS in the germline V gene. The CDR3 bases are TGTGCCAGCAGTGACGTAAGCGGGAGCTCCTACAATGAGCAGTTCTTC. Translated: CASSDVSGSSYNEQFF. The full variable domain, rest sourced from reference TRBV25-1 and TRBJ2-1, is EADIYQTPRYLVIGTGKKITLECSQTMGHDKMYWYQQDPGMELHLIHYSYGVNSTEKGDLSSESTVSRIRTEHFPLTLESARPSHTSQYLCASSDVSGSSYNEQFFGPGTRLTVL.

The V and J genes are TRBV4-1 and TRBJ1-1, with 7 nucleotides matching TRBD1. The CDR3 sequence is 15 residues long. Unmatched junction bases numbered 5, after V lost 3 bases and J lost 1 base. CDR1 and CDR2 from the germline V gene are MGHRA and YSYEKL. CDR3 sequence reads: CASSQRDRPNTEAFF. Here the CDR3 DNA reads TGCGCCAGCAGCCAGAGGGACAGACCGAACACTGAAGCTTTCTTT.

CDR3 DNA: TGTGCCAGCAGCGTGGACTACCACGAGCAGTACTTC. Translated: CASSVDYHEQYF. The rearrangement uses TRBV7-9 and TRBJ2-7; TRBD2 might be the D (6 bases). The CDR3 extends over 12 amino acids. Trimming removed 5 bases from V and 5 bases from J, with 10 bases in between. Per the germline V gene, CDR1 is SEHNR and CDR2 is FQNEAQ (reference sequence).

The genes are TRBV2 and TRBJ2-6, with D hard to call. There are 14 residues in the CDR3. Germline CDR1 SNHLY, CDR2 FYNNEI. V lost 6 bases to trimming and J lost 0 bases, with 6 bases between them. CDR3 sequence (DNA): TGTGCCAGCAGGGTCGGCTCTGGGGCCAACGTCCTGACTTTC. Protein: CASRVGSGANVLTF.

The chain uses TRBV19 and TRBJ2-5; TRBD1 agrees at 7 bases. The V and J ends lost 6 bases and 0 bases, in that order; junction bases with no gene match: 4. CDR3 size: 14 residues. CDR1 is LNHDA and CDR2 is SQIVND in the germline V gene (reference sequence). CDR3 sequence: CASRLQGNQETQYF. CDR3 bases: TGTGCCAGTAGGCTACAGGGGAACCAAGAGACCCAGTACTTC.

The V call is TRBV15, the J call TRBJ1-6; D ambiguous. Germline CDR1 LNHNV, CDR2 YYDKDF (reference sequence). V was cut by 1 base and J by 9 bases, with 7 bases left in between. CDR3 length: 13 amino acids. The CDR3 DNA sequence: TGTGCCACCAGCAGAGTCGCCAGTTCACCCCTCCACTTT. Its translation is CATSRVASSPLHF.

The CDR3, as DNA: TGTGCCAGCAGGCTTCAGGGGGGCGGCTACACCTTC. It specifies CASRLQGGGYTF. The chain links TRBV27 to TRBJ1-2; 7 nucleotides agree with TRBD1. With 6 bases clipped from V and 8 bases from J, the junction kept 6 bases outside the gene matches. The CDR3 contains 12 residues. Germline V lookup: CDR1 MNHEY, CDR2 SMNVEV (reference sequence).

CDR3 bases: TGTGCCAGTAGCGGACAGGGAGGACTAGCGGATACGCAGTATTTT. Residues: CASSGQGGLADTQYF. This chain links TRBV19 with TRBJ2-3; a weak D match, TRBD2 (9 bases). V was cut by 6 bases and J by 6 bases, with 19 bases left in between. Germline-derived CDR1 and CDR2 are LNHDA and SQIVND (reference sequence). There are 15 residues in the CDR3.

The J gene is TRBJ1-4, the V gene TRBV5-1, with 8 bases that match TRBD1. This CDR3 spans 15 amino acids. Looked up from germline, CDR1 is SGHRS and CDR2 is YFSETQ. With 0 bases clipped from V and 6 bases from J, the junction kept 4 bases outside the gene matches. The CDR3 DNA follows: TGCGCCAGCAGCTTGGCCGGACAGGGATATGAAAAACTGTTTTTT. It encodes CASSLAGQGYEKLFF.

The gene calls are TRBV6-2 or TRBV6-3 and TRBJ1-3; D gene uncertain. The length of the CDR3 is 14 residues. Germline V gene sequence: CDR1 MNHEY, CDR2 SVGEGT. The germline V and J ends were trimmed by 2 bases and 2 bases, with 7 bases remaining between them. CDR3 DNA: TGTGCCAGCAGTTACGCGCGGGCTGGAAACACCATATATTTT. The encoded protein is CASSYARAGNTIYF.

J is TRBJ1-2 and V is TRBV15; unclear D gene. Germline-derived CDR1 and CDR2 are LNHNV and YYDKDF (reference sequence). V was pared by 0 bases and J by 8 bases, with 10 bases between. The CDR3 is made up of 13 amino acids. The CDR3 nucleotides are TGTGCCACCAGCAGAGAAGGATCGGGGGGCTACACCTTC. Its translation is CATSREGSGGYTF.

This chain connects TRBV19 to TRBJ1-2; TRBD1 is a possible D gene (5 bases). This CDR3 has 14 amino acids. The ends were cut back, 0 bases at V and 6 bases at J, with 11 bases in the middle. Per germline, CDR1 LNHDA and CDR2 SQIVND (reference sequence). CDR3 amino acids: CASSIDLAGNGYTF. The CDR3 region has the DNA TGTGCCAGTAGTATAGATCTTGCAGGGAATGGCTACACCTTC.

J is TRBJ1-5 and V is TRBV3-1 (or the pseudogene TRBV3-2); TRBD1 is a possible D gene (6 bases). V was cut by 0 bases and J by 9 bases, with 15 bases left in between. The CDR3 consists of 15 residues. The V gene's germline CDR1 is LGHDT and CDR2 YNNKEL (reference sequence). The CDR3 DNA reads TGTGCCAGCAGCCAAGATTTCACAGGGCGCCTGCCCCAGCATTTT. It encodes CASSQDFTGRLPQHF.